Each of the 22 T cell receptor beta chains below was sequenced from the same sample in a study of blood T cell repertoires in COVID-19. Profiling relied on immunoSEQ multiplex PCR, and the TCRdb table lists in-frame clones only, not all of them. The sample holds over 350,000 clones; more than 75% are singletons and the top ten take 1.2%. The sequencing input was PBMCs or T cells enriched from blood (not recorded which). The receptors were gathered from a woman aged 18-29 years who had recovered from COVID-19.

The CDR3 region is CASSSTGTDYGYTF. The CDR3 coding sequence is TGTGCCAGCTCATCGACCGGGACAGATTATGGCTACACCTTC. The V call is TRBV18, the J call TRBJ1-2, with TRBD1 matching 7 bases. V lost 5 bases to trimming and J lost 5 bases; unmatched junction nucleotides: 8. This CDR3 is 14 amino acids long. The germline CDR1 and CDR2 sequences are KGHSH and LQKENI.

This clone was observed once. V and J are TRBV12-3 or TRBV12-4 and TRBJ1-1; TRBD1 agrees at 7 bases. The CDR3 covers 13 residues. The junction had 2 bases not matched to a gene; V was cut back by 2 bases and J by 5 bases. The CDR3 here is CASSLTGVTEAFF. Here the CDR3 DNA reads TGTGCCAGCAGTTTAACAGGGGTGACTGAAGCTTTCTTT.

The gene calls are TRBV4-1 and TRBJ1-6, with 7 bases aligning to TRBD1. V was pared by 4 bases and J by 9 bases, with 3 bases of the junction left unmatched. CDR3 length equals 13 residues. Per the germline V gene, CDR1 is MGHRA and CDR2 is YSYEKL. The DNA of the CDR3 is TGCGCCAGCAGCCCGGACAGGATTTCACCCCTCCACTTT. Translating gives CASSPDRISPLHF.

This clone was found a few times. This chain connects TRBV2 to TRBJ1-5; maybe TRBD1 (6 bases). CDR3 length: 15 residues. Deletions cut 4 bases from V and 4 bases from J, with 14 bases between. Germline-derived CDR1 and CDR2 are SNHLY and FYNNEI. The CDR3 nucleotides read TGTGCCAGCAGTGGGGGCCCAGGGGCGAATCAGCCCCAGCATTTT. Its protein product is CASSGGPGANQPQHF.

This clone was detected only once. The rearrangement links TRBV11-2 to TRBJ1-2; 10 nucleotides line up with TRBD1. The V and J ends lost 4 bases and 7 bases, in that order; junction bases with no gene match: 6. This CDR3 region has 14 residues. Per germline, CDR1 SGHAT and CDR2 FQNNGV. CDR3 DNA: TGTGCCAGCAGCTCAGACAGGGGGCAAGGTGGCTACACCTTC. Its translation: CASSSDRGQGGYTF.

V and J are TRBV19 and TRBJ1-2; D unclear. Between the trimmed V and J ends, which lost 2 bases and 2 bases, there was a span of 27 bases. This CDR3 spans 20 amino acids. CDR1 LNHDA and CDR2 SQIVND come from the germline V gene (reference sequence). The CDR3 coding sequence is TGTGCCAGTAGTATATCCCTCCATTATCCCTTCTACGAAGAGAACTATGGCTACACCTTC. Its protein product is CASSISLHYPFYEENYGYTF.

The chain has TRBV11-3 and TRBJ2-7; no clear D gene. V shed 4 bases and J shed 2 bases, with 6 bases lying between them. The CDR3 spans 12 residues. Germline V lookup: CDR1 SGHNT, CDR2 YENEEA. The CDR3 spells CASSSSTYEQYF. The CDR3 coding sequence is TGTGCCAGCAGCTCGAGCACCTACGAGCAGTACTTC. Full variable domain (rest looked up from reference TRBV11-3 and TRBJ2-7): EAGVVQSPRYKIIEKKQPVAFWCNPISGHNTLYWYLQNLGQGPELLIRYENEEAVDDSQLPKDRFSAERLKGVDSTLKIQPAELGDSAVYLCASSSSTYEQYFGPGTRLTVT.

This clone was detected a few times. The V call is TRBV18, the J call TRBJ1-5; D is perhaps TRBD1 (5 bases). Per the germline V gene, CDR1 is KGHSH and CDR2 is LQKENI. The CDR3 spans 14 residues. V was cut by 4 bases and J by 3 bases, with 10 bases left in between. CDR3: CASSLGGNNQPQHF. In DNA form, the CDR3 reads TGTGCCAGCTCACTCGGGGGGAACAATCAGCCCCAGCATTTT. The full variable domain, completed using reference TRBV18 and TRBJ1-5, is NAGVMQNPRHLVRRRGQEARLRCSPMKGHSHVYWYRQLPEEGLKFMVYLQKENIIDESGMPKERFSAEFPKEGPSILRIQQVVRGDSAAYFCASSLGGNNQPQHFGDGTRLSIL.

V gene TRBV18 combines with J gene TRBJ1-1; 7 nucleotides agree with TRBD1. There are 13 residues in the CDR3. The J segment lost 1 base and the V segment lost 8 bases, leaving 4 bases of the junction unmatched. Germline loops: CDR1 KGHSH, CDR2 LQKENI. CDR3 bases: TGTGCCAGCGCGGGACAGCAGAACACTGAAGCTTTCTTT. This gives the protein CASAGQQNTEAFF.

This rearrangement joins TRBV6-5 to TRBJ1-1; no definite D call. The CDR3 loop spans 13 amino acids. V lost 9 bases, J lost 6 bases, and 17 bases lay in between. CDR1 is MNHEY, CDR2 SVGAGI, per germline. The CDR3 reads CASAWVGYSEAFF. For the CDR3, the DNA is TGTGCCAGTGCCTGGGTCGGGTATTCTGAAGCTTTCTTT.

The gene calls are TRBV6-5 and TRBJ2-3; TRBD1 is a possible D gene (6 bases). V dropped 4 bases and J dropped 2 bases, with 13 bases sitting between them. Germline CDR1 is MNHEY and CDR2 is SVGAGI. This CDR3 region has 15 residues. CDR3 region: CASSWGTHNTDTQYF. The CDR3 DNA reads as TGTGCCAGCAGTTGGGGGACACATAACACAGATACGCAGTATTTT.

This rearrangement joins TRBV5-4 to TRBJ2-1; weak D call: TRBD1 (6 bases). This CDR3 contains 13 residues. CDR1 SGHNT and CDR2 YYREEE come from the germline V gene (reference sequence). The V and J ends lost 4 bases and 4 bases respectively, with 9 bases between them. CDR3 protein: CASSGTSYNEQFF. The CDR3 nucleotides read TGTGCCAGCAGCGGGACAAGTTACAATGAGCAGTTCTTC.

The chain combines TRBV15 with TRBJ2-7, with 9 bases matching TRBD1. The J segment lost 0 bases and the V segment lost 5 bases, leaving 11 bases of the junction unmatched. From germline, CDR1 is LNHNV and CDR2 YYDKDF (reference sequence). This CDR3 spans 17 amino acids. CDR3 sequence reads: CATSARDRAVSSYEQYF. Written as DNA, the CDR3 is TGTGCCACCAGCGCCCGGGACAGGGCCGTCAGCTCCTACGAGCAGTACTTC.

This clone was observed a few times. The rearrangement links TRBV4-1 to TRBJ1-2; weak D call: TRBD1 (5 bases). The CDR3 contains 14 residues. CDR1 and CDR2 from the germline V gene are MGHRA and YSYEKL. V shed 4 bases and J shed 4 bases, with 13 bases lying between them. The CDR3 reads CASSPSTVSYGYTF. The CDR3 DNA sequence: TGCGCCAGCAGCCCATCGACAGTATCCTATGGCTACACCTTC.

The rearrangement uses TRBV7-9 and TRBJ1-6; 8 nucleotides line up with TRBD1. The CDR3 totals 14 residues. Germline CDR1 is SEHNR and CDR2 is FQNEAQ (reference sequence). V trimming: 3 bases; J trimming: 5 bases; junction bases outside the gene matches: 0. Here the CDR3 reads CASSLGQDNSPLHF. The CDR3 nucleotides are TGTGCCAGCAGCTTGGGACAGGATAATTCACCCCTCCACTTT.

This sequence joins TRBV5-1 and TRBJ2-3, with 11 bases aligning to TRBD2. The length of the CDR3 is 16 residues. Trimming removed 4 bases from V and 6 bases from J; junction bases left unmatched: 10. Germline V gene lookup returns CDR1 SGHRS and CDR2 YFSETQ. CDR3: CASSLGLAAALDTQYF. The CDR3 bases are TGCGCCAGCAGCCTGGGACTAGCGGCTGCCTTGGATACGCAGTATTTT.

This clone was recorded once. The V gene is TRBV6-6, the J gene TRBJ1-3; 7 nucleotides line up with TRBD1. There are 14 residues in the CDR3. Unmatched junction bases numbered 2, after V lost 2 bases and J lost 4 bases. The germline V gene has CDR1 MNHNY and CDR2 SVGAGI (reference sequence). The DNA of the CDR3 is TGTGCCAGCAGTTACCCGGGACAGGGAAACACCATATATTTT. It codes for CASSYPGQGNTIYF.

This rearrangement joins TRBV27 to TRBJ2-1; 10 bases match TRBD2. The CDR3 is made up of 18 amino acids. Trimming at V came to 1 base and at J to 1 base, leaving 7 bases not matched to a gene. The germline CDR1 and CDR2 sequences are MNHEY and SMNVEV (reference sequence). CDR3 sequence (DNA): TGTGCCAGCAGTTTATTTCCCAGCGGGGGGGCTTCCTACAATGAGCAGTTCTTC. Its translation: CASSLFPSGGASYNEQFF.

This clone was seen just once. The gene calls are TRBV6-5 and TRBJ2-6, with unresolved D. Trimming removed 4 bases at V and 2 bases at J, with 12 bases between. In germline, CDR1 is MNHEY, CDR2 SVGAGI. The length of the CDR3 is 16 residues. CDR3 region: CASSSYQFPGANVLTF. For the CDR3, the DNA is TGTGCCAGCAGTTCGTACCAGTTCCCTGGGGCCAACGTCCTGACTTTC.

This chain joins TRBV7-9 and TRBJ1-1; tentatively, D is TRBD1 (5 bases). Trimming took 1 base from V and 1 from J, leaving 10 bases between them. CDR1 and CDR2 (germline): SEHNR, FQNEAQ (reference sequence). The CDR3 spans 15 residues. This chain's CDR3 is CASSLGRGKNTEAFF. The CDR3 nucleotides are TGTGCCAGCAGCTTAGGGCGGGGGAAGAACACTGAAGCTTTCTTT.

As DNA, the CDR3 is TGTGCCAGTAGTAAGAGTTCTGGAAACACCATATATTTT. Its translation is CASSKSSGNTIYF. The V and J genes are TRBV19 and TRBJ1-3; no clear D gene. Trimming shortened V by 4 bases and J by 1 base, and 5 bases separated the two germline ends. Germline-derived CDR1 and CDR2 are LNHDA and SQIVND (reference sequence). This CDR3 spans 13 amino acids. Using reference TRBV19 and TRBJ1-3 for the parts outside the CDR3, the full variable domain is DGGITQSPKYLFRKEGQNVTLSCEQNLNHDAMYWYRQDPGQGLRLIYYSQIVNDFQKGDIAEGYSVSREKKESFPLTVTSAQKNPTAFYLCASSKSSGNTIYFGEGSWLTVV.

The chain links TRBV7-2 to TRBJ1-5; 9 positions agree with TRBD1. The CDR3 is 16 amino acids. V shed 5 bases and J 2 bases; nucleotides not matched to a gene: 7. Germline V CDR1 and CDR2: SGHTA, FQGNSA. The CDR3 DNA follows: TGTGCCAGCAGCCCGACAGGGGGAAGGGGCAATCAGCCCCAGCATTTT. Translation gives CASSPTGGRGNQPQHF.